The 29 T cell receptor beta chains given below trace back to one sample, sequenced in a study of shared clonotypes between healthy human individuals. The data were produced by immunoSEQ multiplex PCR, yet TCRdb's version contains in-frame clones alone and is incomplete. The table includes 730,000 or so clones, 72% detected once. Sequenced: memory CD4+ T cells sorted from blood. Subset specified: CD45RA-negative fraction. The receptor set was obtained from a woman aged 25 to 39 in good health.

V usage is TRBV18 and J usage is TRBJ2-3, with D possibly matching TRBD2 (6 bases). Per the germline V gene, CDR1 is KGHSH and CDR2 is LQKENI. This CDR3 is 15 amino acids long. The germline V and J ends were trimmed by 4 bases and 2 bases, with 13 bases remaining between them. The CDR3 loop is CASSRYSGSTDTQYF. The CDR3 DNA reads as TGTGCCAGCTCACGTTATAGCGGCTCCACAGATACGCAGTATTTT.

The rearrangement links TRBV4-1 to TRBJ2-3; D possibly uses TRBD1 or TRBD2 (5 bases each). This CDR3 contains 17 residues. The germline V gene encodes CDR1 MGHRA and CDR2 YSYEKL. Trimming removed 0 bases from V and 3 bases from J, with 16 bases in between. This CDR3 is CASSQDQGRRRTDTQYF. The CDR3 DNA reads TGCGCCAGCAGCCAAGATCAGGGACGCCGGAGGACAGATACGCAGTATTTT.

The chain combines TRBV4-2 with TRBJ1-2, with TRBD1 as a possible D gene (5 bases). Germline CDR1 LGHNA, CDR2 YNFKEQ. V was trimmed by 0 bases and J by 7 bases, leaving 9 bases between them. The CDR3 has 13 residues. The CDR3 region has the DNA TGTGCCAGCAGCCAAGAGGGACGAGGTGGCTACACCTTC. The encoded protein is CASSQEGRGGYTF.

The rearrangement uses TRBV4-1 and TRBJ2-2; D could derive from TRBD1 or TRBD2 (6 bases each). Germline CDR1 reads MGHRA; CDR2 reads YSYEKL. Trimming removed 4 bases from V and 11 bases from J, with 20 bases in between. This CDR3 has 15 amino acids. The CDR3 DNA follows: TGCGCCAGCAGCCCAGACCCTGGGGGGCGAAGAGAGCTGTTTTTT. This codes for CASSPDPGGRRELFF.

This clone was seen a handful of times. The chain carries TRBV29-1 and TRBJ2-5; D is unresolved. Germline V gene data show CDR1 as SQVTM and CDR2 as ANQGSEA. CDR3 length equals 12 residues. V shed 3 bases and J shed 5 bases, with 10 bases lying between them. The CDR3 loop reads CSVDSVSETQYF. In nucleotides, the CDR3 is TGCAGCGTTGACTCTGTTAGTGAGACCCAGTACTTC. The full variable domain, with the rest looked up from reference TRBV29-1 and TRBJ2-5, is SAVISQKPSRDICQRGTSLTIQCQVDSQVTMMFWYRQQPGQSLTLIATANQGSEATYESGFVIDKFPISRPNLTFSTLTVSNMSPEDSSIYLCSVDSVSETQYFGPGTRLLVL.

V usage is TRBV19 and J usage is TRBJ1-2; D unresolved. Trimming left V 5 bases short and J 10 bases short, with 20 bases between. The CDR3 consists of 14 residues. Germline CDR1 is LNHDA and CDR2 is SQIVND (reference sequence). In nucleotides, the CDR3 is TGTGCCAGTAGTCCATCCTCGGACCCAGGAGCCTACACCTTC. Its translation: CASSPSSDPGAYTF.

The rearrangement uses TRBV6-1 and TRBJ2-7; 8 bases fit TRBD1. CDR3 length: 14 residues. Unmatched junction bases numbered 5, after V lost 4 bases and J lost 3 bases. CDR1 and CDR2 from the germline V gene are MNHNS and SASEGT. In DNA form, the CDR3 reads TGTGCCAGCAGTGCCCGGACAGGGAGCTACGAGCAGTACTTC. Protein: CASSARTGSYEQYF.

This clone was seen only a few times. The CDR3 region is CASSLVRGQVSSGANVLTF. In nucleotides, the CDR3 is TGTGCCAGCAGCTTAGTAAGGGGACAGGTGTCCTCTGGGGCCAACGTCCTGACTTTC. The chain has TRBV11-1 and TRBJ2-6; TRBD1 matches 8 bases. The V segment lost 1 base and the J segment 0 bases; nucleotides outside the gene matches: 8. The CDR3 sequence is 19 residues long. Germline assignment: CDR1 SGHAT and CDR2 FQDESV (reference sequence).

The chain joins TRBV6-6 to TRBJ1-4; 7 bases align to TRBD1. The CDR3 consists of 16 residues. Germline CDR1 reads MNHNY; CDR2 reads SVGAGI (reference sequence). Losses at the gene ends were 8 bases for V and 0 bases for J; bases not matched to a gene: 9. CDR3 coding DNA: TGTGCCAGCGCCGGGACAGATATTTCAACTAATGAAAAACTGTTTTTT. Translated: CASAGTDISTNEKLFF.

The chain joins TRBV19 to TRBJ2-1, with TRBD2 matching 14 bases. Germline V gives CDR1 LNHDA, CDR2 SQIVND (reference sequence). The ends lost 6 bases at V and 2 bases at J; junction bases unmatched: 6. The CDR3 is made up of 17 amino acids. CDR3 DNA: TGTGCCAGTAGCCCCCCGGGACTAGCGGGAGCCTACAATGAGCAGTTCTTC. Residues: CASSPPGLAGAYNEQFF.

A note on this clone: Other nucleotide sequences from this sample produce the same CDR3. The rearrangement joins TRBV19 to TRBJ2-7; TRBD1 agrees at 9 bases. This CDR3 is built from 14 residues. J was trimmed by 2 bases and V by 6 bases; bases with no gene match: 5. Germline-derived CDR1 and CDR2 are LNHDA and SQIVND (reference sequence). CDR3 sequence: CASSTGQGTYEQYF. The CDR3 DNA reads TGTGCCAGTAGCACGGGACAGGGAACCTACGAGCAGTACTTC.

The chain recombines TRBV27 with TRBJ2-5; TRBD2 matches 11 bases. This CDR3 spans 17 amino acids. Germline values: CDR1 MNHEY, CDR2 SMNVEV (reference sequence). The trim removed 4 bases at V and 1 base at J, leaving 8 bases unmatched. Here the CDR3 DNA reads TGTGCCAGCAGTTGGACTAGCGGGTTAACCCTCCAAGAGACCCAGTACTTC. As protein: CASSWTSGLTLQETQYF.

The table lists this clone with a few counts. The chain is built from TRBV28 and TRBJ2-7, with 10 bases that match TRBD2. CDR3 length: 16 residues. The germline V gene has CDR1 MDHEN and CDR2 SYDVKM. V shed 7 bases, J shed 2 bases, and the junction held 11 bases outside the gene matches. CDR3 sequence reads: CASISPIGTSAYEQYF. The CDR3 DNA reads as TGTGCCAGCATCTCCCCAATCGGGACTAGCGCCTACGAGCAGTACTTC.

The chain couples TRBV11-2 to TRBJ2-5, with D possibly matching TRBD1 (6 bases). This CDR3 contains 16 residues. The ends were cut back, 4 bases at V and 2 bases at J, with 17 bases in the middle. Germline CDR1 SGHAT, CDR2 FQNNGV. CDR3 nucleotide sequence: TGTGCCAGCAGCTCAGGGGCTCCGGGACCACAAGAGACCCAGTACTTC. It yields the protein CASSSGAPGPQETQYF.

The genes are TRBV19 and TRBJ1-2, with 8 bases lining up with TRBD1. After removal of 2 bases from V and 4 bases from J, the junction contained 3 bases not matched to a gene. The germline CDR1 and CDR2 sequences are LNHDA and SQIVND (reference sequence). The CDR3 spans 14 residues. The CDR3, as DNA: TGTGCCAGTAGTATACAGGGGGCAGGCTATGGCTACACCTTC. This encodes CASSIQGAGYGYTF. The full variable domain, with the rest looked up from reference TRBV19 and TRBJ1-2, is DGGITQSPKYLFRKEGQNVTLSCEQNLNHDAMYWYRQDPGQGLRLIYYSQIVNDFQKGDIAEGYSVSREKKESFPLTVTSAQKNPTAFYLCASSIQGAGYGYTFGSGTRLTVV.

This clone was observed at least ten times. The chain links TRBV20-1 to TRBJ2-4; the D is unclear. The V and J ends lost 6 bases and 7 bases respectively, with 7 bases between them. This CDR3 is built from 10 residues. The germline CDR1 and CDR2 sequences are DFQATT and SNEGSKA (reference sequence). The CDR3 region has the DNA TGCAGTGCGGTTGGGAACATTCAGTACTTC. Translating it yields CSAVGNIQYF.

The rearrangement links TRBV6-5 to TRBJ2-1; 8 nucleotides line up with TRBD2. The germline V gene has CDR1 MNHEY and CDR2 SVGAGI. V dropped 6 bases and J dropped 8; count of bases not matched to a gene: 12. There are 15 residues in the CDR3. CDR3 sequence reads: CASSPTRREGYEQFF. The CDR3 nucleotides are TGTGCCAGCAGCCCTACCCGTCGGGAGGGGTATGAGCAGTTCTTC.

CDR3 bases: TGTGCCAGCACCAACCCCCCAGATTCCTACGAGCAGTACTTC. Its protein product is CASTNPPDSYEQYF. The V and J genes are TRBV27 and TRBJ2-7; no firm D call. The CDR3 spans 14 residues. Germline lookup yields CDR1 MNHEY and CDR2 SMNVEV (reference sequence). Trimming shortened V by 7 bases and J by 1 base, and 14 bases separated the two germline ends.

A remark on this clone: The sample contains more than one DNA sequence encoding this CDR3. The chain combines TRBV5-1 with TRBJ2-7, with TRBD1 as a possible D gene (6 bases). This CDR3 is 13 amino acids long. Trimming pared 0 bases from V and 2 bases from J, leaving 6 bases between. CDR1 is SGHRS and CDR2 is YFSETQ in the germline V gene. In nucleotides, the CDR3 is TGCGCCAGCAGCTTGGAGGGGGCCTACGAGCAGTACTTC. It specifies CASSLEGAYEQYF.

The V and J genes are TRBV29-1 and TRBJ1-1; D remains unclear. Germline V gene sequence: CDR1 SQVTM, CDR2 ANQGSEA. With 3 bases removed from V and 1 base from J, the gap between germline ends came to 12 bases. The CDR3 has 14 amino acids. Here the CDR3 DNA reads TGCAGCGTTGATCGGTGGGTTTCGAACACTGAAGCTTTCTTT. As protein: CSVDRWVSNTEAFF.

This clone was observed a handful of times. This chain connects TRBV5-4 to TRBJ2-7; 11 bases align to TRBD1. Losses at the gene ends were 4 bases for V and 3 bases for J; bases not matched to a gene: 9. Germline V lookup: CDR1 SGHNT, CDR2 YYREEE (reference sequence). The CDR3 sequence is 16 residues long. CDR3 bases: TGTGCCAGCAGCACCCTGACCGGGACAGGGGGCTACGAGCAGTACTTC. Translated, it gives CASSTLTGTGGYEQYF.

The CDR3 sequence: CASSVTGGANTEAFF. The CDR3, as DNA: TGCGCCAGCAGCGTGACAGGGGGGGCCAACACTGAAGCTTTCTTT. The rearrangement uses TRBV5-1 and TRBJ1-1, with TRBD1 matching over 9 bases. From germline, CDR1 is SGHRS and CDR2 YFSETQ. V shed 4 bases, J shed 2 bases, and the junction held 6 bases outside the gene matches. There are 15 residues in the CDR3.

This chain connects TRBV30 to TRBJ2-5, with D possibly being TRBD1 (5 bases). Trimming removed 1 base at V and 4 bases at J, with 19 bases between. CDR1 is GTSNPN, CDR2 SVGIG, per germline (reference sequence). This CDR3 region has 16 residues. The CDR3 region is CAWSGHQGNVRETQYF. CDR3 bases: TGTGCCTGGAGTGGCCATCAGGGAAACGTTCGAGAGACCCAGTACTTC.

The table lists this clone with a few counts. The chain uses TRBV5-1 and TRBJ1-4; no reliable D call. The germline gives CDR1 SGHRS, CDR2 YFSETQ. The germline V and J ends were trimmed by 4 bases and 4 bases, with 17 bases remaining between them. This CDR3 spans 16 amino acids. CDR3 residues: CASSDILGGSNEKLFF. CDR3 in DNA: TGCGCCAGCAGCGACATTCTGGGAGGGAGTAATGAAAAACTGTTTTTT.

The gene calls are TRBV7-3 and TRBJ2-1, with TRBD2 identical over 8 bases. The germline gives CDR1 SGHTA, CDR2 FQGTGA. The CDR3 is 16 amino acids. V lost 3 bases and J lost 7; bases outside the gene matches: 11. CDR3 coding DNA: TGTGCCAGCAGCTTGAGATCCAGCGGGAGTTTAAATGAGCAGTTCTTC. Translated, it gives CASSLRSSGSLNEQFF.

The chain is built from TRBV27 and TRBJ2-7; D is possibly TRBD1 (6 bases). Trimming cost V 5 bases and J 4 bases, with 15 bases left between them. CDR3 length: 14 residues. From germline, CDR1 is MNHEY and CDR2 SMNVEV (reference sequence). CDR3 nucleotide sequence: TGTGCCAGCAGTCTTAACCGGGACACTTACGAGCAGTACTTC. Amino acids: CASSLNRDTYEQYF.

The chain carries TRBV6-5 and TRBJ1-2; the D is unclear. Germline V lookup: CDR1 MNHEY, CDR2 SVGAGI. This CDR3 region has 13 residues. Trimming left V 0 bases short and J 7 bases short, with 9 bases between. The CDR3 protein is CASSYSGFSGYTF. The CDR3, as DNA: TGTGCCAGCAGTTACTCGGGGTTCTCTGGCTACACCTTC.

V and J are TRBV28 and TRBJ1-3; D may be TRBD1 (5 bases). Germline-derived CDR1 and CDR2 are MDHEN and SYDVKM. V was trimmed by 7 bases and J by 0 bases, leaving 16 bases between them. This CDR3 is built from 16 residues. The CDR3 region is CASTRGDKTSGNTIYF. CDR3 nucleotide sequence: TGTGCCAGCACACGGGGCGATAAGACCTCTGGAAACACCATATATTTT.

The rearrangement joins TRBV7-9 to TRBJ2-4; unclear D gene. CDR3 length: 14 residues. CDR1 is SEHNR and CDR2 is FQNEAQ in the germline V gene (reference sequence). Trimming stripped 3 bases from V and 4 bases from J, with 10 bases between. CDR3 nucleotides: TGTGCCAGCAGCTTCGACGGAACTAAAAACATTCAGTACTTC. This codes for CASSFDGTKNIQYF.